One and the same sample provided the 22 T cell receptor beta chains below, sequenced in a study of CD8 T cells in Susac syndrome. Random-hexamer reverse transcription was applied to about 0.45 to 1 ug RNA. TCRdb re-analysed the immunoSEQ multiplex PCR reads in MiXCR, keeping a single row per CDR3 protein. The sample records around 200,000 distinct CDR3 sequences, roughly 92% being singletons. Specimen: CD8+ T cells from PBMCs. All receptors derive from a human donor with multiple sclerosis.

This rearrangement joins TRBV4-1 to TRBJ2-4; 8 bases line up with TRBD2. The CDR3 is 15 residues long. Germline values: CDR1 MGHRA, CDR2 YSYEKL. V trimming: 4 bases; J trimming: 0 bases; junction bases outside the gene matches: 2. The CDR3 is CASSLLAGAKNIQYF. The CDR3 DNA reads TGCGCCAGCAGCCTTCTAGCGGGAGCCAAAAACATTCAGTACTTC.

The chain has TRBV13 and TRBJ1-3; a possible D gene is TRBD1 (5 bases). The CDR3 is 16 amino acids. Deletions cut 2 bases from V and 0 bases from J, with 11 bases between. Per germline, CDR1 PRHDT and CDR2 FYEKMQ (reference sequence). The CDR3 loop is CASSLWGPPSGNTIYF. CDR3 nucleotide sequence: TGTGCCAGCAGCTTATGGGGACCCCCCTCTGGAAACACCATATATTTT. The variable domain in full, with the rest retrieved from reference TRBV13 and TRBJ1-3, is AAGVIQSPRHLIKEKRETATLKCYPIPRHDTVYWYQQGPGQDPQFLISFYEKMQSDKGSIPDRFSAQQFSDYHSELNMSSLELGDSALYFCASSLWGPPSGNTIYFGEGSWLTVV.

This clonotype was found once. The chain links TRBV9 to TRBJ2-1; 9 bases are shared with TRBD2. CDR1 and CDR2 from the germline V gene are SGDLS and YYNGEE. The CDR3 covers 15 residues. V lost 2 bases to trimming and J lost 7 bases; unmatched junction nucleotides: 7. Here the CDR3 reads CASSVSGSPPNEQFF. Here the CDR3 DNA reads TGTGCCAGCAGCGTTAGCGGGAGTCCACCGAATGAGCAGTTCTTC.

This rearrangement joins TRBV7-9 to TRBJ2-3; D is possibly TRBD2 (6 bases). This CDR3 contains 15 residues. V lost 5 bases and J 2 bases, leaving 14 bases between the germline ends. The V gene's germline CDR1 is SEHNR and CDR2 FQNEAQ (reference sequence). The CDR3 protein is CASSPRDLTTDTQYF. CDR3 nucleotide sequence: TGTGCCAGCAGCCCCCGGGACTTGACCACAGATACGCAGTATTTT.

The rearrangement joins TRBV9 to TRBJ1-1; D is possibly TRBD1 (6 bases). The germline V gene encodes CDR1 SGDLS and CDR2 YYNGEE. This CDR3 has 17 amino acids. V was pared by 0 bases and J by 1 base, with 16 bases between. The CDR3 nucleotides are TGTGCCAGCAGCGTAGGAGGAGGGGGGTGGGAGAACACTGAAGCTTTCTTT. Translated, it gives CASSVGGGGWENTEAFF.

This clonotype was counted a single time. The chain carries TRBV9 and TRBJ2-1, with a tentative D call TRBD1 (5 bases). There are 15 residues in the CDR3. In germline, CDR1 is SGDLS, CDR2 YYNGEE. Trimming removed 0 bases from V and 0 bases from J, with 7 bases in between. The CDR3 DNA reads as TGTGCCAGCAGCGTAGACAGGAGCTCCTACAATGAGCAGTTCTTC. It codes for CASSVDRSSYNEQFF.

The chain carries TRBV23-1 and TRBJ2-1; 9 positions agree with TRBD2. TRBV23-1 is marked as an open reading frame, function uncertain. The trim removed 4 bases at V and 3 bases at J, leaving 7 bases unmatched. The CDR3 has 16 amino acids. CDR3 loop: CASSPTRLADYNEQFF. In DNA, the CDR3 is TGCGCCAGCAGTCCCACCCGACTAGCGGACTACAATGAGCAGTTCTTC.

J is TRBJ2-1 and V is TRBV24-1; no reliable D call. Looked up from germline, CDR1 is KGHDR and CDR2 is SFDVKD. This CDR3 is built from 13 residues. Trimming left V 4 bases short and J 9 bases short, with 12 bases between. The DNA for the CDR3 is TGTGCCACCAGTGACTCAGATCTGGGTGAGCAGTTCTTC. Protein: CATSDSDLGEQFF.

The chain carries TRBV19 and TRBJ1-1; TRBD1 is a possible D gene (5 bases). CDR3 size: 13 residues. V was trimmed by 9 bases and J by 3 bases, leaving 14 bases between them. Germline CDR1 reads LNHDA; CDR2 reads SQIVND (reference sequence). The CDR3 spells CASAMGVDTEAFF. In nucleotides, the CDR3 is TGTGCCAGCGCAATGGGGGTAGACACTGAAGCTTTCTTT.

V gene TRBV19 combines with J gene TRBJ1-1, with D possibly matching TRBD1 (6 bases). The germline V gene encodes CDR1 LNHDA and CDR2 SQIVND (reference sequence). The length of the CDR3 is 14 residues. V was pared by 4 bases and J by 0 bases, with 9 bases between. This chain's CDR3 is CASSTGQMNTEAFF. In DNA form, the CDR3 reads TGTGCCAGTAGTACCGGACAGATGAACACTGAAGCTTTCTTT. The full variable domain, rest sourced from reference TRBV19 and TRBJ1-1, is DGGITQSPKYLFRKEGQNVTLSCEQNLNHDAMYWYRQDPGQGLRLIYYSQIVNDFQKGDIAEGYSVSREKKESFPLTVTSAQKNPTAFYLCASSTGQMNTEAFFGQGTRLTVV.

This clonotype has just one count. The V and J genes are TRBV6-5 and TRBJ1-5, with D possibly being TRBD1 (5 bases). The CDR3 contains 12 residues. Germline V gene lookup returns CDR1 MNHEY and CDR2 SVGAGI. The V and J ends lost 5 bases and 5 bases respectively, with 7 bases between them. The CDR3 DNA reads TGTGCCAGCAGTGACAGTTATCAGCCCCAGCATTTT. Amino acids: CASSDSYQPQHF.

This CDR3 is CASSFLLAGAFTANTGELFF. The DNA for the CDR3 is TGTGCCAGCAGCTTCCTTTTAGCGGGGGCTTTTACTGCGAACACCGGGGAGCTGTTTTTT. The V and J genes are TRBV11-3 and TRBJ2-2, with 9 bases that match TRBD2. The CDR3 spans 20 residues. V trimming: 3 bases; J trimming: 0 bases; junction bases outside the gene matches: 14. Germline V gene data show CDR1 as SGHNT and CDR2 as YENEEA.

This chain connects TRBV6-2 or TRBV6-3 to TRBJ2-7; 13 bases fit TRBD2. The V and J ends lost 2 bases and 4 bases, in that order; junction bases with no gene match: 8. The CDR3 is 17 residues long. Germline CDR1 is MNHEY and CDR2 is SVGEGT. The CDR3 loop is CASSYQGLAGAPYEQYF. Here the CDR3 DNA reads TGTGCCAGCAGTTACCAAGGACTAGCGGGGGCACCTTACGAGCAGTACTTC.

The CDR3 DNA follows: TGCAGCGTTGGGGAGGGGATCCAGCAGCCCCAGCATTTT. Amino acid sequence: CSVGEGIQQPQHF. The V and J genes are TRBV29-1 and TRBJ1-5, with TRBD1 as a possible D gene (5 bases). V lost 4 bases and J 7 bases, leaving 14 bases between the germline ends. The CDR3 spans 13 residues. Germline V gene sequence: CDR1 SQVTM, CDR2 ANQGSEA.

This clonotype has a handful of counts. The J gene is TRBJ1-5, the V gene TRBV3-1; no clear D. V dropped 0 bases and J dropped 9 bases, with 15 bases sitting between them. This CDR3 contains 15 residues. CDR1 is LGHDT and CDR2 is YNNKEL in the germline V gene (reference sequence). This CDR3 is CASSQDRAVPGPQHF. CDR3 nucleotides: TGTGCCAGCAGCCAAGATCGGGCAGTCCCTGGGCCCCAGCATTTT. Filled out from reference TRBV3-1 and TRBJ1-5, the complete variable domain reads DTAVSQTPKYLVTQMGNDKSIKCEQNLGHDTMYWYKQDSKKFLKIMFSYNNKELIINETVPNRFSPKSPDKAHLNLHINSLELGDSAVYFCASSQDRAVPGPQHFGDGTRLSIL.

The chain combines TRBV6-5 with TRBJ2-3, with D uncertain. V lost 6 bases, J lost 6 bases, and 10 bases lay in between. Germline CDR1 reads MNHEY; CDR2 reads SVGAGI. The CDR3 totals 12 residues. The CDR3 region has the DNA TGTGCCAGCAGACCCGTTGGGGATACGCAGTATTTT. It codes for CASRPVGDTQYF.

V is TRBV7-9 and J is TRBJ2-7, with TRBD1 matching over 9 bases. Germline-derived CDR1 and CDR2 are SEHNR and FQNEAQ (reference sequence). The CDR3 loop spans 15 amino acids. J was trimmed by 4 bases and V by 8 bases; bases with no gene match: 12. CDR3 region: CASGPLDRGKYEQYF. The CDR3 DNA reads as TGTGCCAGCGGCCCCTTAGACAGGGGGAAGTACGAGCAGTACTTC.

The V gene is TRBV7-9, the J gene TRBJ2-4; maybe TRBD1 (5 bases). Germline CDR1 and CDR2: SEHNR and FQNEAQ (reference sequence). The CDR3 runs 15 residues. Trimming took 5 bases from V and 5 from J, leaving 16 bases between them. The CDR3 coding sequence is TGTGCCAGCAGCGGGGCGACCGGCGGCCAAAACATTCAGTACTTC. Residues: CASSGATGGQNIQYF.

This clonotype was counted only a few times. This chain joins TRBV6-1 and TRBJ2-7; TRBD1 matches 10 bases. CDR1 and CDR2 from the germline V gene are MNHNS and SASEGT. J gave up 3 bases and V 4 bases, and 9 bases lay outside the gene matches. The CDR3 sequence is 16 residues long. The CDR3 reads CASSVTGGLTVYEQYF. For the CDR3, the DNA is TGTGCCAGCAGTGTGACAGGGGGCTTAACGGTCTACGAGCAGTACTTC.

This clonotype is a singleton in its sample. V usage is TRBV12-3 or TRBV12-4 and J usage is TRBJ2-3; D call uncertain. Trimming pared 7 bases from V and 3 bases from J, leaving 17 bases between. This CDR3 comprises 15 residues. CDR3 nucleotides: TGTGCCAGCAACACCGAATACCGAGAAACAGATACGCAGTATTTT. This sequence encodes CASNTEYRETDTQYF.

This chain connects TRBV27 to TRBJ1-5; D remains unclear. The CDR3 totals 13 residues. Between the trimmed V and J ends, which lost 8 bases and 5 bases, there was a span of 13 bases. Germline CDR1 reads MNHEY; CDR2 reads SMNVEV (reference sequence). The CDR3, as DNA: TGTGCCAGCCGCCGGGGATATGATCAGCCCCAGCATTTT. Translation: CASRRGYDQPQHF.

The chain is built from TRBV5-1 and TRBJ2-2; 11 bases line up with TRBD2. V lost 7 bases, J lost 0 bases, and 14 bases stayed unmatched. The CDR3 extends over 19 amino acids. Germline lookup yields CDR1 SGHRS and CDR2 YFSETQ. CDR3 residues: CASCALAGVLPPNTGELFF. The CDR3 region has the DNA TGCGCCAGCTGTGCACTAGCGGGAGTCCTACCCCCGAACACCGGGGAGCTGTTTTTT. The variable domain in full, completed from reference TRBV5-1 and TRBJ2-2, reads KAGVTQTPRYLIKTRGQQVTLSCSPISGHRSVSWYQQTPGQGLQFLFEYFSETQRNKGNFPGRFSGRQFSNSRSEMNVSTLELGDSALYLCASCALAGVLPPNTGELFFGEGSRLTVL.